This TCR beta chain appears in the sequencing data of a study of T cells after yellow fever vaccination. Study as a whole: The authors prepared low-cell-number fractions using SMART-Seq v4 Ultra Low Input.

The study made its TCR cDNA through 5'RACE template switching. That step introduced a universal primer site along with UMIs. TCRdb independently ran MiXCR on the 5' RACE reads; one entry per CDR3 protein. The sample gives roughly 120,000 distinct CDR3 sequences, 7.2% of which show up once; approximately 3% is in the top ten. Findings and caveats of the study: Booster sampling recovered most clones from primary vaccination (around 97% CD4, roughly 86% CD8). Among all clonotypes, a small share was observed in both CD4 and CD8 compartments.

This clonotype is a singleton in its sample. The antigen is not known. With a much larger clone just one base away, this may be a read error. This clonotype was obtained from a man aged 18 to 29 who received the YFV17D yellow fever vaccine. This specimen consisted of CD4+ T cells sorted from PBMCs, obtained approximately 47 days after the first yellow fever vaccination.

CDR3 in DNA: TGCGCCAGCAGCTTTCAGGGACAAAGCGCCGGGGAGCTGTTTTTT. Protein: CASSFQGQSAGELFF. The chain joins TRBV5-1 to TRBJ2-2; tentatively, D is TRBD1 (6 bases). There are 15 residues in the CDR3. Germline lookup yields CDR1 SGHRS and CDR2 YFSETQ. V was clipped by 2 bases and J by 6 bases, with 14 bases between them.